What follows are 2 T cell receptor beta chains derived from one specimen sequenced in a study of OX40 agonist ivuxolimab in advanced cancers. Repertoires were generated with immunoSEQ multiplex PCR, while TCRdb's copy carries only in-frame clones and drops some. The table has 60,000 or so clones, about 85% seen once. Sequences were derived from CD4+ or CD8+ T cells sorted from blood, sampled in a trial of the OX40 agonist ivuxolimab. The receptors shown here come from an adult with an advanced solid tumor such as melanoma, head and neck, liver or kidney cancer.

The rearrangement uses TRBV29-1 and TRBJ2-7, with TRBD1 as a possible D gene (7 bases). V lost 5 bases to trimming and J lost 7 bases, with 15 bases between them. The CDR3 sequence is 12 residues long. Per germline, CDR1 SQVTM and CDR2 ANQGSEA. The CDR3, as DNA: TGCAGCGTTAGACAGGGAGGAGGGGAGCAGTACTTC. Translating it yields CSVRQGGGEQYF.

The V gene is TRBV9, the J gene TRBJ2-7; 14 bases are a match to TRBD2. The germline CDR1 and CDR2 sequences are SGDLS and YYNGEE. The CDR3 totals 15 residues. With 4 bases clipped from V and 5 bases from J, the junction kept 5 bases outside the gene matches. Here the CDR3 DNA reads TGTGCCAGCAGCCTGGGACTAGCGGGAGTCCACGAGCAGTACTTC. It specifies CASSLGLAGVHEQYF.